The entry below gives a single T cell receptor beta chain sequence along with its context. Its antigen is not identified. Germline CDR1 and CDR2: SGHAT and FQDESV (reference sequence). Trimming took 3 bases from V and 6 from J, leaving 10 bases between them. CDR3 size: 13 residues. The sample is drawn from a study of cytomegalovirus exposure and HLA in healthy donors. Overall study findings and caveats: The dataset shows that most TCR sequences were rare, while some public TCRs occurred in many donors.

This table comes from immunoSEQ multiplex PCR, and its TCRdb copy is limited to in-frame clones, with some not included. Here the sample spans approximately 280,000 clones, around 89% being singletons. The receptor's source is a woman aged 18-35 years in good health and CMV-seronegative. This chain connects TRBV11-1 to TRBJ2-3; no clear D gene. Sequencing was done on a sample of PBMCs. The CDR3 protein is CASSFINFDTQYF. The DNA of the CDR3 is TGTGCCAGCAGCTTTATTAATTTTGATACGCAGTATTTT. The full variable domain, with the rest looked up from reference TRBV11-1 and TRBJ2-3, is EAEVAQSPRYKITEKSQAVAFWCDPISGHATLYWYRQILGQGPELLVQFQDESVVDDSQLPKDRFSAERLKGVDSTLKIQPAELGDSAMYLCASSFINFDTQYFGPGTRLTVL.